Sequencing of this T cell receptor beta chain was carried out in a study of blood T cells in healthy people across ages. Donors ranged from roughly 6 to 90 years old and were healthy Caucasians in Russia. The CDR3 is 14 residues long. The germline gives CDR1 MNHEY, CDR2 SVGAGI. Between the trimmed V and J ends, which lost 5 bases and 8 bases, there was a span of 17 bases. A J-beta primer mix and a sample-barcoded 5' primer were used in a second PCR of about 6 to 12 cycles. TCRdb independently ran MiXCR on the 5' RACE reads; one entry per CDR3 protein. The data hold approximately 790,000 distinct CDR3 sequences, with about 59% observed a single time.

The specimen sequenced was blood. This chain connects TRBV6-5 to TRBJ2-3; D is uncertain. This receptor was obtained from a man aged 30-40 years in good health. In DNA, the CDR3 is TGTGCCAGCAGTCCTTCATACAATTTCGGTACGCAGTATTTT. Its protein product is CASSPSYNFGTQYF.